This T cell receptor (beta chain) was sequenced during a study of shared clonotypes between healthy human individuals. Unsorted PBMC contributed 250 to 300 ng DNA, 30,000 to 35,000 T cell genomes, to each replicate PCR. Profiling relied on immunoSEQ multiplex PCR, and the TCRdb table lists in-frame clones only, not all of them. The repertoire consists of around 500,000 clones, with almost 80% occurring once and the leading ten covering around 12%. All of the donors resided in Nashville, Tennessee, and each was a Caucasian adult. Study-level points and caveats: Limited genetic and exposure-history diversity came from having few donors.

This clone was detected only a few times. Antigen specificity is unknown. Trimming removed 4 bases from V and 4 bases from J; junction bases left unmatched: 6. Germline values: CDR1 SNHLY, CDR2 FYNNEI. CDR3 size: 15 residues. The sequenced sample consisted of PBMCs. The sequence was collected from a woman between 40 and 50 years old in good health. Some clones in this sample may be carry-over from other donors' samples. V gene TRBV2 combines with J gene TRBJ1-5; 8 positions agree with TRBD1. This CDR3 reads CASSAGRQGNQPQHF. In nucleotides, the CDR3 is TGTGCCAGCAGTGCCGGGAGACAGGGGAATCAGCCCCAGCATTTT.